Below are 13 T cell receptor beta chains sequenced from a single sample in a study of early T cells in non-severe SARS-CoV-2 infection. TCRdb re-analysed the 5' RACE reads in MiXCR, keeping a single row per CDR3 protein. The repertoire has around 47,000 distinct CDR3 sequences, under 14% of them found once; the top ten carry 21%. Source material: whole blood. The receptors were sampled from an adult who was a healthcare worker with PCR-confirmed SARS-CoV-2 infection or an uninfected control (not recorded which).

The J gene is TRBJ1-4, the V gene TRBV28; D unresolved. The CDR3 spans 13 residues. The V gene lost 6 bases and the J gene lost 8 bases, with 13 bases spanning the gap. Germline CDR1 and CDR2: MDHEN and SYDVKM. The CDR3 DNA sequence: TGTGCCAGCAGAGTGTACCGAGGGGAAAAACTGTTTTTT. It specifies CASRVYRGEKLFF.

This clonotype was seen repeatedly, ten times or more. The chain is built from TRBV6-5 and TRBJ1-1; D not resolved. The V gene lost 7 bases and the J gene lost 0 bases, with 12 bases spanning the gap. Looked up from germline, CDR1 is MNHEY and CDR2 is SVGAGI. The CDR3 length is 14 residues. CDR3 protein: CASKKLVMNTEAFF. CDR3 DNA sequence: TGTGCCAGCAAAAAATTGGTGATGAACACTGAAGCTTTCTTT.

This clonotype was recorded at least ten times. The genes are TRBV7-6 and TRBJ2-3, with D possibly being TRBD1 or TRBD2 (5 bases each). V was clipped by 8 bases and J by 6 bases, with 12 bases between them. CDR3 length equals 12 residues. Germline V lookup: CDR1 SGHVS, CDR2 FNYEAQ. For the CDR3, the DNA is TGTGCCAGCGGGGGAGATCGGGATACGCAGTATTTT. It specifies CASGGDRDTQYF.

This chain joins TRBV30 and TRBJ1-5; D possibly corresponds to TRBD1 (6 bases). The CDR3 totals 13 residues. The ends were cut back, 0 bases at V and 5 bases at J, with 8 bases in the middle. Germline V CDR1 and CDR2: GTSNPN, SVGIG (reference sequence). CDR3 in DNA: TGTGCCTGGAGTGTTGGGGGCCATCAGCCCCAGCATTTT. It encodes CAWSVGGHQPQHF.

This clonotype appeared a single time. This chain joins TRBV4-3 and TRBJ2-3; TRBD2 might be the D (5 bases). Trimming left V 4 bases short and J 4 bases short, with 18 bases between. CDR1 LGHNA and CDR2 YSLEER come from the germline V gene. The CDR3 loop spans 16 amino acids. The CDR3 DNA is TGCGCCAGCAGCCCGGGAAAACGTAGTTCGGCAGATACGCAGTATTTT. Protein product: CASSPGKRSSADTQYF.

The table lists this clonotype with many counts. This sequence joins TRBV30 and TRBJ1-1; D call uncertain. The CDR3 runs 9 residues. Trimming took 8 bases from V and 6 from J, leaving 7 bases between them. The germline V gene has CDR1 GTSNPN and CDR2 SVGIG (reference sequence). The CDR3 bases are TGTGCCGTTTTCCCTGAAGCTTTCTTT. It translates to CAVFPEAFF. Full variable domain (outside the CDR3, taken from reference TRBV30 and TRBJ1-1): SQTIHQWPATLVQPVGSPLSLECTVEGTSNPNLYWYRQAAGRGLQLLFYSVGIGQISSEVPQNLSASRPQDRQFILSSKKLLLSDSGFYLCAVFPEAFFGQGTRLTVV.

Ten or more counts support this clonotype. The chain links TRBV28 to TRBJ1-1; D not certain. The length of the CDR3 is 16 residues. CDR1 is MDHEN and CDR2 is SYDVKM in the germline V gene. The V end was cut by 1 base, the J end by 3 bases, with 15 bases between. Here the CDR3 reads CASSLLGLREDTEAFF. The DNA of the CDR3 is TGTGCCAGCAGTTTATTAGGGCTTCGAGAGGACACTGAAGCTTTCTTT.

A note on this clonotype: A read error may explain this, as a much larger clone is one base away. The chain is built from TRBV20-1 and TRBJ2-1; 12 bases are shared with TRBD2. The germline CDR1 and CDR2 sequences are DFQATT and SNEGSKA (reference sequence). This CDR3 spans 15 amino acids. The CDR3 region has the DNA TGCAGTGCTATCCGGACTAGCGGGACTTCCGATGAGCGGTTCTTC. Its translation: CSAIRTSGTSDERFF.

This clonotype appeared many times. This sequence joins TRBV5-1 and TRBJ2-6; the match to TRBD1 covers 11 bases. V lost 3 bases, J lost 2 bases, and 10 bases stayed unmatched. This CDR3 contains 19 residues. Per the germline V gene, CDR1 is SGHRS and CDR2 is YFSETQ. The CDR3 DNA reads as TGCGCCAGCAGCTCGACCACCGGACAGGGGGCAGCTGGGGCCAACGTCCTGACTTTC. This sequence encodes CASSSTTGQGAAGANVLTF.

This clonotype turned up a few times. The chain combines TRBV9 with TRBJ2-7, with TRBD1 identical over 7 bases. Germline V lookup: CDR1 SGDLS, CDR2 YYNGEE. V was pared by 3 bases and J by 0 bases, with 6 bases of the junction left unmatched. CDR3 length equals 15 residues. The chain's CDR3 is CASSARQGSSYEQYF. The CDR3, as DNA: TGTGCCAGCAGCGCTAGACAGGGAAGCTCCTACGAGCAGTACTTC.

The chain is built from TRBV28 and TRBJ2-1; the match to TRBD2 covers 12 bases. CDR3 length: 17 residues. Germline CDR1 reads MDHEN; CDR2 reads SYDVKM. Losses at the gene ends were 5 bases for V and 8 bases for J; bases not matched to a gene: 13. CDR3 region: CASSAYSTSGRGYEQFF. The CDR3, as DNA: TGTGCCAGCAGTGCCTACTCGACTAGCGGGAGAGGCTATGAGCAGTTCTTC.

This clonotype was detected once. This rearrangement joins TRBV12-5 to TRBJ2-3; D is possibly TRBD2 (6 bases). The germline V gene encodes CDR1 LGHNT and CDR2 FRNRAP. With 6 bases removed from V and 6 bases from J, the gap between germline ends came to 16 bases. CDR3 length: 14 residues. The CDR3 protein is CASGHGGNRDTQYF. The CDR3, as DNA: TGTGCTAGTGGCCATGGAGGGAACCGGGATACGCAGTATTTT.

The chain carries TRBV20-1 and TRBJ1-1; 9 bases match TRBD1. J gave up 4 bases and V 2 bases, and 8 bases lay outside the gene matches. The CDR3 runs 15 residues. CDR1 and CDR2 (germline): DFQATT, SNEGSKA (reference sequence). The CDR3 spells CSARSGGQGGTEAFF. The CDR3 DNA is TGCAGTGCTAGATCGGGGGGACAGGGTGGCACTGAAGCTTTCTTT.